The rows below give T cell receptor beta chains drawn from one sample of a study of T cells in Graves' hyperthyroidism and ophthalmopathy. TCRdb reprocessed the multiplex PCR reads via MiXCR and lists one record per CDR3 protein. The data show 550,000 to 600,000 distinct CDR3 sequences, with 13% to 15% seen just once and roughly 6.9% held by the top ten. The sample comprised blood. The receptors were gathered from a woman between 18 and 30 years old with Graves' ophthalmopathy. Each CDR3 is given with its conserved first and last residue. D genes are given only for firm matches. A clone size is listed for some rows: how often the clone was seen (once, few, many), or a class if it is expanded.

abundance: few
j_gene: TRBJ1-2
d_gene: -
v_gene: TRBV28
len: 14
CDR3aa: CASSPTGTRYGYTF
CDR3nt: TGTGCCAGCAGTCCGACCGGGACCCGGTATGGCTACACCTTC

abundance: few
j_gene: TRBJ2-2
d_gene: -
v_gene: TRBV29-1
len: 13
CDR3aa: CSVEVPNTGELFF
CDR3nt: TGCAGCGTTGAAGTGCCCAACACCGGGGAGCTGTTTTTT

abundance: -
j_gene: TRBJ2-7
d_gene: -
v_gene: TRBV19
len: 13
CDR3aa: CASSTTGALEQYF
CDR3nt: TGTGCCAGTAGTACGACCGGGGCCCTGGAGCAGTACTTC

abundance: -
j_gene: TRBJ2-7
d_gene: TRBD2
v_gene: TRBV27
len: 18
CDR3aa: CASSPEQGWTSGFYEQYF
CDR3nt: TGTGCCAGCAGTCCCGAACAGGGCTGGACTAGCGGGTTCTACGAGCAGTACTTC

abundance: -
j_gene: TRBJ2-1
d_gene: -
v_gene: TRBV4-3
len: 15
CDR3aa: CASSQDQGTNNEQFF
CDR3nt: TGCGCCAGCAGCCAAGATCAGGGCACAAACAATGAGCAGTTCTTC

abundance: -
j_gene: TRBJ2-2
d_gene: -
v_gene: TRBV13
len: 16
CDR3aa: CASSLRGSLNTGELFF
CDR3nt: TGTGCCAGCAGCTTAAGAGGTTCACTTAACACCGGGGAGCTGTTTTTT

abundance: -
j_gene: TRBJ1-1
d_gene: -
v_gene: TRBV29-1
len: 14
CDR3aa: CSVEGFWRNTEAFF
CDR3nt: TGCAGCGTTGAAGGCTTCTGGAGGAACACTGAAGCTTTCTTT

abundance: many
j_gene: TRBJ2-5
d_gene: TRBD1
v_gene: TRBV7-2
len: 16
CDR3aa: CASSSKFRDSKETQYF
CDR3nt: TGTGCCAGCAGCTCGAAATTCCGGGACAGCAAAGAGACCCAGTACTTC

abundance: many
j_gene: TRBJ1-3
d_gene: -
v_gene: TRBV30
len: 11
CDR3aa: CAWSVGNTIYF
CDR3nt: TGTGCCTGGAGTGTAGGAAACACCATATATTTT

abundance: -
j_gene: TRBJ2-7
d_gene: -
v_gene: TRBV4-1
len: 15
CDR3aa: CASSQASWGDYEQYF
CDR3nt: TGCGCCAGCAGCCAGGCATCTTGGGGGGACTACGAGCAGTACTTC

abundance: -
j_gene: TRBJ2-5
d_gene: TRBD2
v_gene: TRBV6-6
len: 20
CDR3aa: CASSYNPGLATGGGGETQYF
CDR3nt: TGTGCCAGCAGTTACAACCCGGGACTAGCGACCGGAGGTGGGGGGGAGACCCAGTACTTC

abundance: -
j_gene: TRBJ2-7
d_gene: -
v_gene: TRBV20-1
len: 14
CDR3aa: CSAIPTAAAYEQYF
CDR3nt: TGCAGTGCGATCCCCACAGCTGCAGCCTACGAGCAGTACTTC

abundance: many
j_gene: TRBJ2-3
d_gene: TRBD2
v_gene: TRBV2
len: 17
CDR3aa: CASGTSGRHQALERQYF
CDR3nt: TGTGCCAGCGGGACTAGCGGGAGGCACCAGGCATTGGAGAGGCAGTATTTT

abundance: many
j_gene: TRBJ2-1
d_gene: -
v_gene: TRBV11-3
len: 13
CDR3aa: CASAFWGANEQFF
CDR3nt: TGTGCCAGCGCCTTCTGGGGAGCCAATGAGCAGTTCTTC

abundance: -
j_gene: TRBJ1-2
d_gene: -
v_gene: TRBV29-1
len: 13
CDR3aa: CSVEDRRLYGYTF
CDR3nt: TGCAGCGTTGAAGATCGACGGCTCTATGGCTACACCTTC

abundance: many
j_gene: TRBJ1-2
d_gene: -
v_gene: TRBV7-3
len: 15
CDR3aa: CASSFGTGDTYGYTF
CDR3nt: TGTGCCAGCAGCTTTGGGACGGGGGACACCTATGGCTACACCTTC

abundance: many
j_gene: TRBJ2-2
d_gene: -
v_gene: TRBV5-8
len: 14
CDR3aa: CASIYQGNTGELFF
CDR3nt: TGTGCCAGCATCTACCAGGGGAACACCGGGGAGCTGTTTTTT

abundance: many
j_gene: TRBJ2-7
d_gene: -
v_gene: TRBV20-1
len: 14
CDR3aa: CSALASASSYEQYF
CDR3nt: TGCAGTGCCCTGGCTAGCGCGAGCTCCTACGAGCAGTACTTC

abundance: many
j_gene: TRBJ2-7
d_gene: -
v_gene: TRBV24-1
len: 13
CDR3aa: CATSATGTPKQYF
CDR3nt: TGTGCCACCAGTGCGACCGGGACCCCAAAGCAGTACTTC

abundance: many
j_gene: TRBJ2-1
d_gene: TRBD2
v_gene: TRBV28
len: 16
CDR3aa: CASSSSGGPLYNEQFF
CDR3nt: TGTGCCAGCAGTTCCTCGGGGGGACCTCTTTACAATGAGCAGTTCTTC

abundance: -
j_gene: TRBJ2-3
d_gene: TRBD2
v_gene: TRBV4-1
len: 18
CDR3aa: CASSQAAGTSGVTDTQYF
CDR3nt: TGCGCCAGCAGCCAGGCCGCCGGGACTAGCGGGGTCACAGATACGCAGTATTTT

abundance: many
j_gene: TRBJ2-7
d_gene: TRBD1
v_gene: TRBV7-9
len: 14
CDR3aa: CASSLPGQVYEQYF
CDR3nt: TGTGCCAGCAGCTTACCGGGACAGGTCTACGAGCAGTACTTC

abundance: many
j_gene: TRBJ2-3
d_gene: -
v_gene: TRBV12-3/TRBV12-4
len: 13
CDR3aa: CASSLFAPDTQYF
CDR3nt: TGTGCCAGCAGTTTATTCGCGCCAGATACGCAGTATTTT

abundance: -
j_gene: TRBJ1-2
d_gene: -
v_gene: TRBV11-2
len: 17
CDR3aa: CASSPRPGQLFRDGYTF
CDR3nt: TGTGCCAGCAGCCCAAGGCCGGGACAACTCTTCCGGGATGGCTACACCTTC

abundance: many
j_gene: TRBJ2-7
d_gene: -
v_gene: TRBV7-3
len: 12
CDR3aa: CASSPTGPPAYF
CDR3nt: TGTGCCAGCAGCCCGACGGGTCCTCCAGCGTACTTC

abundance: many
j_gene: TRBJ1-3
d_gene: TRBD1
v_gene: TRBV11-2
len: 16
CDR3aa: CASSPGQGISGNTIYF
CDR3nt: TGTGCCAGCAGCCCGGGACAGGGGATCTCTGGAAACACCATATATTTT

abundance: -
j_gene: TRBJ2-2
d_gene: TRBD1
v_gene: TRBV2
len: 15
CDR3aa: CASSIQGLNTGELFF
CDR3nt: TGTGCCAGCAGCATACAGGGGTTGAACACCGGGGAGCTGTTTTTT

abundance: few
j_gene: TRBJ1-6
d_gene: TRBD1
v_gene: TRBV12-3/TRBV12-4
len: 19
CDR3aa: CASSSAGGGFGSYNSPLHF
CDR3nt: TGTGCCAGCAGTTCTGCAGGGGGAGGATTTGGGTCCTATAATTCACCCCTCCACTTT

abundance: -
j_gene: TRBJ2-7
d_gene: -
v_gene: TRBV18
len: 15
CDR3aa: CASSPQGTSVYEQYF
CDR3nt: TGTGCCAGCTCACCACAGGGGACATCCGTCTACGAGCAGTACTTC

abundance: -
j_gene: TRBJ1-1
d_gene: TRBD1
v_gene: TRBV19
len: 15
CDR3aa: CASTDGTAMNTEAFF
CDR3nt: TGTGCCAGTACCGACGGGACAGCGATGAACACTGAAGCTTTCTTT

abundance: -
j_gene: TRBJ2-2
d_gene: TRBD1
v_gene: TRBV15
len: 15
CDR3aa: CATSTGTGDTGELFF
CDR3nt: TGTGCCACCAGCACCGGGACAGGGGACACCGGGGAGCTGTTTTTT

abundance: many
j_gene: TRBJ2-3
d_gene: -
v_gene: TRBV11-3
len: 15
CDR3aa: CASSLDGGSTDTQYF
CDR3nt: TGTGCCAGCAGCTTAGATGGGGGCAGTACAGATACGCAGTATTTT

abundance: -
j_gene: TRBJ1-4
d_gene: TRBD1
v_gene: TRBV4-1
len: 14
CDR3aa: CASSARQGSGKLFF
CDR3nt: TGCGCCAGCAGCGCCCGACAGGGCTCGGGGAAACTGTTTTTT

abundance: -
j_gene: TRBJ2-2
d_gene: -
v_gene: TRBV19
len: 20
CDR3aa: CASSKSSVGFHYGNTGELFF
CDR3nt: TGTGCCAGTAGTAAATCTAGCGTAGGGTTTCATTATGGGAACACCGGGGAGCTGTTTTTT

abundance: many
j_gene: TRBJ1-1
d_gene: -
v_gene: TRBV12-3/TRBV12-4
len: 14
CDR3aa: CASSQQLGNTEAFF
CDR3nt: TGTGCCAGCAGTCAACAGCTGGGGAACACTGAAGCTTTCTTT

abundance: many
j_gene: TRBJ1-3
d_gene: -
v_gene: TRBV28
len: 14
CDR3aa: CASSLQHQGHTIYF
CDR3nt: TGTGCCAGCAGTTTGCAGCATCAGGGCCACACCATATATTTT

abundance: once
j_gene: TRBJ1-1
d_gene: -
v_gene: TRBV10-2
len: 14
CDR3aa: CASREHREATEAFF
CDR3nt: TGCGCCAGCAGGGAACACAGGGAGGCCACTGAAGCTTTCTTT

abundance: many
j_gene: TRBJ1-1
d_gene: -
v_gene: TRBV27
len: 15
CDR3aa: CASSFSGRGNTEAFF
CDR3nt: TGTGCCAGCAGTTTTTCTGGAAGGGGGAACACTGAAGCTTTCTTT

abundance: -
j_gene: TRBJ2-5
d_gene: -
v_gene: TRBV5-1
len: 14
CDR3aa: CASSFNRAQETQYF
CDR3nt: TGCGCCAGCAGCTTCAACAGAGCCCAAGAGACCCAGTACTTC

abundance: many
j_gene: TRBJ2-5
d_gene: -
v_gene: TRBV29-1
len: 13
CDR3aa: CSVDAGPRETQYF
CDR3nt: TGCAGCGTTGATGCGGGGCCTCGAGAGACCCAGTACTTC

abundance: few
j_gene: TRBJ2-3
d_gene: -
v_gene: TRBV12-3/TRBV12-4
len: 18
CDR3aa: CASTSTGGVSGGTDAQYF
CDR3nt: TGTGCCAGCACTTCCACGGGGGGCGTCTCCGGTGGCACAGATGCGCAGTATTTT

abundance: once
j_gene: TRBJ2-1
d_gene: -
v_gene: TRBV19
len: 11
CDR3aa: CASSITAEQFF
CDR3nt: TGTGCCAGTAGTATCACCGCGGAGCAGTTCTTC

abundance: many
j_gene: TRBJ2-7
d_gene: -
v_gene: TRBV11-2
len: 15
CDR3aa: CASSSTSPSLYEQYF
CDR3nt: TGTGCCAGCAGCAGTACTAGCCCGAGTCTCTACGAGCAGTACTTC

abundance: many
j_gene: TRBJ2-3
d_gene: -
v_gene: TRBV20-1
len: 13
CDR3aa: CSATEASTDTQYF
CDR3nt: TGCAGTGCTACGGAGGCTAGCACAGATACGCAGTATTTT

abundance: many
j_gene: TRBJ2-7
d_gene: -
v_gene: TRBV11-2
len: 15
CDR3aa: CASSLGISVDYEQYF
CDR3nt: TGTGCCAGCAGCTTAGGAATATCAGTAGACTACGAGCAGTACTTC

abundance: many
j_gene: TRBJ2-3
d_gene: -
v_gene: TRBV10-3
len: 16
CDR3aa: CAISEGRAPPTDTQYF
CDR3nt: TGTGCCATCAGTGAGGGAAGGGCGCCCCCCACAGATACGCAGTATTTT

abundance: -
j_gene: TRBJ1-4
d_gene: -
v_gene: TRBV19
len: 15
CDR3aa: CASSPQGQRREKLFF
CDR3nt: TGTGCCAGTAGCCCTCAGGGGCAGAGGCGTGAAAAACTGTTTTTT

abundance: -
j_gene: TRBJ2-1
d_gene: -
v_gene: TRBV30
len: 14
CDR3aa: CAWSDLTRHNEQFF
CDR3nt: TGTGCCTGGAGTGACCTGACTAGGCACAATGAGCAGTTCTTC

abundance: many
j_gene: TRBJ2-3
d_gene: -
v_gene: TRBV19
len: 13
CDR3aa: CASSTYHADTQYF
CDR3nt: TGTGCCAGTAGTACCTATCACGCAGATACGCAGTATTTT

abundance: many
j_gene: TRBJ1-1
d_gene: -
v_gene: TRBV6-5
len: 14
CDR3aa: CASSYSMRNTEAFF
CDR3nt: TGTGCCAGCAGTTACTCGATGAGGAACACTGAAGCTTTCTTT

abundance: few
j_gene: TRBJ1-6
d_gene: TRBD1
v_gene: TRBV27
len: 14
CDR3aa: CASSSRDSGSPLHF
CDR3nt: TGTGCCAGCAGTTCCCGGGACAGCGGATCACCCCTCCACTTT

abundance: few
j_gene: TRBJ1-2
d_gene: -
v_gene: TRBV7-2
len: 15
CDR3aa: CASSLGPRDSYGYTF
CDR3nt: TGTGCCAGCAGCTTAGGTCCCAGGGATTCCTATGGCTACACCTTC

abundance: -
j_gene: TRBJ2-1
d_gene: -
v_gene: TRBV6-4
len: 9
CDR3aa: CAAPPRQFF
CDR3nt: TGTGCCGCTCCCCCGAGGCAGTTCTTC

abundance: many
j_gene: TRBJ2-3
d_gene: -
v_gene: TRBV7-8
len: 13
CDR3aa: CASSPRLADTQYF
CDR3nt: TGTGCCAGCAGCCCGCGACTCGCCGATACGCAGTATTTT

abundance: many
j_gene: TRBJ1-3
d_gene: -
v_gene: TRBV2
len: 17
CDR3aa: CASFAAVAGPSGNTIYF
CDR3nt: TGTGCCAGCTTCGCGGCTGTGGCAGGACCCTCTGGAAACACCATATATTTT